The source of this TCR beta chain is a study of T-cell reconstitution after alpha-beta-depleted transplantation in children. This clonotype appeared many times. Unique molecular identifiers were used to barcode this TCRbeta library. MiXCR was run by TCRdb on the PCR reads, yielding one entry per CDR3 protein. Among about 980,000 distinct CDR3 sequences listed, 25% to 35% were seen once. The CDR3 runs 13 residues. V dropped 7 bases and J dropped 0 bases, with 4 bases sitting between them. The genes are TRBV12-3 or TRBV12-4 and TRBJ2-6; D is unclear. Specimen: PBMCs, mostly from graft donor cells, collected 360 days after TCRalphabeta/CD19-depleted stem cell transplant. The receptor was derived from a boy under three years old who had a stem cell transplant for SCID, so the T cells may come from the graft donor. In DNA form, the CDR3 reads TGTGCCAGCACCCACTCTGGGGCCAACGTCCTGACTTTC. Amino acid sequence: CASTHSGANVLTF.